This TCR beta chain was captured by sequencing in a study of blood T cell repertoires in COVID-19. This table comes from immunoSEQ multiplex PCR, and its TCRdb copy is limited to in-frame clones, with some not included. The profile shows around 150,000 clones, about 88% of them singletons. The CDR3 contains 13 residues. Germline V gives CDR1 MNHEY, CDR2 SVGAGI. The ends were cut back, 0 bases at V and 6 bases at J, with 9 bases in the middle. V is TRBV6-5 and J is TRBJ2-7; D call uncertain. The clonotype was recovered from a man between 18 and 29 years old with acute or convalescent COVID-19. Sequenced sample: peripheral blood. CDR3: CASSYSIGGEQYV. CDR3 DNA sequence: TGTGCCAGCAGTTACTCGATCGGTGGCGAGCAGTACGTC.